The rows below give T cell receptor beta chains drawn from one sample of a study of long-term antiretroviral therapy in people with HIV. Method: immunoSEQ multiplex PCR; TCRdb's copy keeps in-frame clones and lacks some. The sample holds approximately 35,000 clones, around 80% seen once. Sequenced material: unsorted PBMCs, taken 3.1 years after starting antiretroviral therapy. These receptors were collected from a woman between 50 and 59 years old with HIV. CDR3s include the opening cysteine and the closing phenylalanine or tryptophan. A D gene is named only where the DNA matches it firmly. Clone size is given for some rows only: seen once, a few or many times, or a class if the clone is expanded.

-	TRBV4-1	TRBD2	TRBJ2-2	TGCGCCAGCAGCTCCCGGACTAGCGGGGGGAACACCGGGGAGCTGTTTTTT	CASSSRTSGGNTGELFF
-	TRBV7-3	TRBD2	TRBJ2-7	TGTGCCAGCAGCTCAAGCGGGGGCCGTATCTACGAGCAGTACTTC	CASSSSGGRIYEQYF
-	TRBV30	-	TRBJ1-1	TGTGCCTGGAGTGTACCGGGGTTTAACACTGAAGCTTTCTTT	CAWSVPGFNTEAFF
once	TRBV5-1	-	TRBJ2-5	TGCGCCAGTTCCCGATGGGGAAATCGACGGTCGCAAGAGACCCAGTACTTC	CASSRWGNRRSQETQYF
-	TRBV30	TRBD1	TRBJ1-2	TGTGCCTGGAGTGTAATTAGGGGGCACGGCTACACCTTC	CAWSVIRGHGYTF
once	TRBV7-3	TRBD2	TRBJ2-1	TGTGCCAGCAGCTCGGGACTAGCGGGGCTCGATGAGCAGTTCTTC	CASSSGLAGLDEQFF
once	TRBV27	-	TRBJ2-3	TGTGCCAGCAGCATAATGGGCAGCACAGATACGCAGTATTTT	CASSIMGSTDTQYF
-	TRBV7-6	TRBD1	TRBJ1-1	TGTGCCAGCAGTACAACAGGGGGTTTCACTGAAGCTTTCTTT	CASSTTGGFTEAFF
-	TRBV6-1	TRBD1	TRBJ1-6	TGTGCCAGCAGTGAAGCACAGGGGGGGACCTATAATTCACCCCTCCACTTT	CASSEAQGGTYNSPLHF
-	TRBV28	TRBD1	TRBJ2-7	TGTGCCAGCAGTCACGCCGACAGGGAAAGGGGCGAGCAGTACTTC	CASSHADRERGEQYF
-	TRBV18	TRBD2	TRBJ2-3	TGTGCCAGCTCACCTGGACTAGCGGGGGGGAGCACAGATACGCAGTATTTT	CASSPGLAGGSTDTQYF
-	TRBV1	-	TRBJ2-1	TGCACCAGCAGCCCTGGGGGTGAGCCATACAATGAGCAGTTCTTC	CTSSPGGEPYNEQFF
-	TRBV7-9	TRBD1	TRBJ1-2	TGTGCCAGCAGCTACAGGGGGGATAACTATGGCTACACCTTC	CASSYRGDNYGYTF
-	TRBV9	TRBD2	TRBJ2-3	TGTGCCAGCAGCATCCGGACTAGTAGGGACACAGATACGCAGTATTTT	CASSIRTSRDTDTQYF
-	TRBV5-1	TRBD1	TRBJ1-3	TGCGCCAGCAGCTTGGACAGGGGGCCTGGAAACACCATATATTTT	CASSLDRGPGNTIYF
-	TRBV7-9	-	TRBJ2-2	TGTGCCAGCAGCTTAAGTAGGGCAGTCGCGAACACCGGGGAGCTGTTTTTT	CASSLSRAVANTGELFF
few	TRBV7-9	TRBD2	TRBJ2-2	TGTGCCAGCAGCTTAGCCCTAGCGGGGGACACCGGGGAGCTGTTTTTT	CASSLALAGDTGELFF
-	TRBV28	TRBD1	TRBJ1-3	TGTGCCAGCAGTTTATATTGGGACAGTGGAAACACCATATATTTT	CASSLYWDSGNTIYF
-	TRBV5-6	TRBD1	TRBJ1-4	TGTGCCAGCAGCTTATACGGTGACAGGGGGAATGAAAAACTGTTTTTT	CASSLYGDRGNEKLFF
few	TRBV10-3	-	TRBJ1-2	TGTGCCATCAGTGAAACACAGAGCTATGGCTACACCTTC	CAISETQSYGYTF
-	TRBV28	-	TRBJ2-7	TGTGCCAGCAGTCACCCGCGAAGCCTGGTCGAGCAGTACTTC	CASSHPRSLVEQYF
large	TRBV19	TRBD1	TRBJ1-6	TGTGCCAGTAGACCGACAGGGGGTTCACCCCTCCACTTT	CASRPTGGSPLHF
-	TRBV7-9	TRBD1	TRBJ1-1	TGTGCCAGCAGCCCGGACAGGGCACGGACTGAAGCTTTCTTT	CASSPDRARTEAFF
-	TRBV5-1	TRBD1	TRBJ1-1	TGCGCCAGCAGCCCCAGAGGGGGCTCGAACACTGAAGCTTTCTTT	CASSPRGGSNTEAFF
-	TRBV4-1	-	TRBJ1-2	TGCGCCAGCAGCCACCGGGAAGGGCAAGGCTATGGCTACACCTTC	CASSHREGQGYGYTF
-	TRBV6-5	TRBD2	TRBJ2-3	TGTGCCAGCAGTTACGTGGCGGGGGGGCCAGATACGCAGTATTTT	CASSYVAGGPDTQYF
-	TRBV9	-	TRBJ1-6	TGTGCCAGCAGCGTCCGGGACAAACGTTCACCCCTCCACTTT	CASSVRDKRSPLHF
-	TRBV19	-	TRBJ1-1	TGTGCCGACGGAAATGAAGCTTTCTTT	CADGNEAFF
-	TRBV5-6	TRBD2	TRBJ2-3	TGTGCCAGCAGCTTGGAGGGACTAGCGGGAGATACGCAGTATTTT	CASSLEGLAGDTQYF
-	TRBV5-1	-	TRBJ2-3	TGCGCCAGCAGCAGCGGAATAGTTAGCACAGATACGCAGTATTTT	CASSSGIVSTDTQYF
-	TRBV12-5	-	TRBJ2-5	TGTGCTAGTGGTCGACCGACACTCCCGGAGACCCAGTACTTC	CASGRPTLPETQYF
-	TRBV4-2	-	TRBJ1-4	TGTGCCAGCAGCCCGAGTCCGGACGGAGCGGCGGAAAAACTGTTTTTT	CASSPSPDGAAEKLFF
-	TRBV5-1	-	TRBJ1-6	TGCGCCAGCAGCCTCACAACAGCGGCCTATAATTCACCCCTCCACTTT	CASSLTTAAYNSPLHF
once	TRBV5-1	-	TRBJ2-3	TGCGCCAGCAGCTTGGCCAGGTCTAGCGAACCCACAGATACGCAGTATTTT	CASSLARSSEPTDTQYF
-	TRBV7-2	TRBD1	TRBJ2-7	TGTGCCAGCAGCTTAGATCGGGACAGGGGCGTCTTGTACTTC	CASSLDRDRGVLYF
-	TRBV27	-	TRBJ2-7	TGTGCCAGCAGTTTTCGGGCAGGGGACTCCTACGAGCAGTACTTC	CASSFRAGDSYEQYF
few	TRBV5-6	TRBD1	TRBJ1-1	TGTGCCAGCAGCTTGGCGCGGGGACAGAGGGTGGAGAACACTGAAGCTTTCTTT	CASSLARGQRVENTEAFF
-	TRBV27	-	TRBJ1-2	TGTGCCAGCAGTTTATCATGGGGGTTTAACTATGGCTACACCTTC	CASSLSWGFNYGYTF
-	TRBV19	-	TRBJ1-5	TGTGCCAGTAGGTCGGGGAATCAGCCCCAGCATTTT	CASRSGNQPQHF
-	TRBV19	-	TRBJ1-6	TGTGCCAGTAGTATAGGGGGAATGTCTGATTCACCCCTCCACTTT	CASSIGGMSDSPLHF
-	TRBV23-1	-	TRBJ1-5	TGCGCCAGCAGTCAATATCAGGGCGGGGGTATGGGCAATCAGCCCCAGCATTTT	CASSQYQGGGMGNQPQHF
-	TRBV5-6	-	TRBJ1-5	TGTGCCAGCAGCTTGAGAGGGGGGCTTCAGCCCCAGCATTTT	CASSLRGGLQPQHF